This TCR beta chain was found in a study of shared clonotypes between healthy human individuals. Around 30,000 T cell genomes (around 200 ng DNA) went into each sorted-subset replicate. TCRdb's table, derived via immunoSEQ multiplex PCR, lists solely in-frame clones and lacks some. The data show 2 million to 3 million clones, with over 85% seen just once and over 0.12% held by the top ten. Remarks on this clone: Its matching antigen is unknown.

Study-wide findings and caveats: Sampling covered nothing but blood. Tissue TCR repertoires likely differ from those found in blood. Measured sharing among donors was expected to vary with sequencing depth.

Sequenced input: naive CD4+ T cells sorted from blood. Specified subset: CD45RA+ positively selected. The receptor was derived from a man younger than 35 in good health.

Written as DNA, the CDR3 is TGCAGTGCTGCAACTCCAGGACCCTACACCTTC. Translating gives CSAATPGPYTF. The chain carries TRBV20-1 and TRBJ1-2; D gene unclear. CDR3 length equals 11 residues. The V end was cut by 5 bases, the J end by 10 bases, with 14 bases between. Per the germline V gene, CDR1 is DFQATT and CDR2 is SNEGSKA (reference sequence).